Below, 21 T cell receptor beta chains from the same sample are listed, as sequenced in a study of CD8 T cells in ankylosing spondylitis. Using its own MiXCR run on the 5' RACE reads, TCRdb lists one record per CDR3 protein. The sample has 350,000 or so distinct CDR3 sequences, under 14% seen once. Input material: blood, either unsorted or a sorted T cell fraction (not recorded which). The receptors derive from a female donor with ankylosing spondylitis or in good health (not recorded which).

This clonotype has at least ten counts. The gene calls are TRBV2 and TRBJ1-5; D perhaps matches TRBD1 (5 bases). The CDR3 spans 14 residues. Germline loops: CDR1 SNHLY, CDR2 FYNNEI. Trimming removed 3 bases from V and 7 bases from J, with 13 bases in between. The chain's CDR3 is CASSDSSGRQPQHF. The CDR3 DNA sequence: TGTGCCAGCAGTGATTCCTCAGGGAGGCAGCCCCAGCATTTT.

This clonotype was counted many times. This sequence joins TRBV7-9 and TRBJ1-1; tentatively, D is TRBD1 (6 bases). Between the trimmed V and J ends, which lost 1 base and 8 bases, there was a span of 14 bases. CDR3 length: 14 amino acids. Germline V lookup: CDR1 SEHNR, CDR2 FQNEAQ (reference sequence). The CDR3 DNA follows: TGTGCCAGCAGCTTAGAACAGGGAAGCACCGAAGCTTTCTTT. Its protein is CASSLEQGSTEAFF.

This clonotype appeared many times. The chain has TRBV4-2 and TRBJ2-3; TRBD2 aligns across 8 bases. V shed 0 bases and J 4 bases; nucleotides not matched to a gene: 3. This CDR3 region has 15 residues. Germline-derived CDR1 and CDR2 are LGHNA and YNFKEQ. The CDR3 nucleotides read TGTGCCAGCAGCCAAGAGACCGGGGGGGCAGATACGCAGTATTTT. It encodes CASSQETGGADTQYF.

This clonotype occurred many times. The chain recombines TRBV7-8 with TRBJ2-1; the D gene is possibly TRBD2 (6 bases). This CDR3 comprises 16 residues. The V and J ends lost 2 bases and 0 bases respectively, with 11 bases between them. Germline V gene lookup returns CDR1 SGHVS and CDR2 FQNEAQ. CDR3 loop: CASSLRRGVSYNEQFF. CDR3 bases: TGTGCCAGCAGCTTACGACGCGGGGTCTCCTACAATGAGCAGTTCTTC.

This clonotype was counted many times. V usage is TRBV20-1 and J usage is TRBJ2-2; a weak D match, TRBD2 (6 bases). The germline CDR1 and CDR2 sequences are DFQATT and SNEGSKA (reference sequence). CDR3 size: 14 residues. The V gene lost 5 bases and the J gene lost 5 bases, with 15 bases spanning the gap. Here the CDR3 reads CSAGIARGTGELFF. CDR3 nucleotide sequence: TGCAGTGCTGGGATTGCCCGGGGGACCGGGGAGCTGTTTTTT.

This chain connects TRBV20-1 to TRBJ1-1; no reliable D call. From germline, CDR1 is DFQATT and CDR2 SNEGSKA (reference sequence). The CDR3 sequence is 12 residues long. CDR3 loop: CSLGSMNTEAFF. Written as DNA, the CDR3 is TGCAGCTTGGGAAGCATGAACACTGAAGCTTTCTTT.

In regard to this clonotype: The junction shows a germline mismatch at one end, possibly a read error. The chain joins TRBV7-9 to TRBJ2-5; 10 bases agree with TRBD2. Germline CDR1 is SEHNR and CDR2 is FQNEAQ (reference sequence). The CDR3 consists of 17 residues. The CDR3 spells CASSSATPLAGLNIGDF. The CDR3 bases are TGTGCCAGCAGCTCCGCGACCCCACTAGCGGGGCTTAACATCGGGGACTTC. Complete variable domain (other parts from reference TRBV7-9 and TRBJ2-5): DTGVSQNPRHKITKRGQNVTFRCDPISEHNRLYWYRQTLGQGPEFLTYFQNEAQLEKSRLLSDRFSAERPKGSFSTLEIQRTEQGDSAMYLCASSSATPLAGLNIGDFGPGTRLLVL.

This clonotype was found many times. The V gene is TRBV20-1, the J gene TRBJ2-5; TRBD1 agrees at 11 bases. In germline, CDR1 is DFQATT, CDR2 SNEGSKA (reference sequence). With 5 bases clipped from V and 6 bases from J, the junction kept 11 bases outside the gene matches. There are 15 residues in the CDR3. CDR3 amino acids: CSALEAGQGAKTQYF. CDR3 nucleotides: TGCAGTGCTCTAGAAGCAGGACAGGGGGCGAAGACCCAGTACTTC.

Only a few counts were recorded for this clonotype. This sequence joins TRBV28 and TRBJ2-7; 12 bases fit TRBD2. CDR1 is MDHEN and CDR2 is SYDVKM in the germline V gene. This CDR3 is built from 15 residues. Trimming cost V 5 bases and J 3 bases; bases outside gene matches: 5. The CDR3 coding sequence is TGTGCCAGCAGTCCTAGGGGACTAGCGGGCTACGAGCAGTACTTC. Its translation: CASSPRGLAGYEQYF.

This clonotype has a handful of counts. The gene calls are TRBV7-2 and TRBJ2-1; 8 bases line up with TRBD2. V shed 6 bases and J 6 bases; nucleotides not matched to a gene: 13. Germline CDR1 and CDR2: SGHTA and FQGNSA. The CDR3 length is 16 residues. The CDR3 here is CASRNIPGLEGNEQFF. The CDR3 coding sequence is TGTGCCAGCAGGAATATTCCGGGACTAGAAGGCAATGAGCAGTTCTTC. Based on the CDR3 plus reference TRBV7-2 and TRBJ2-1, the full variable domain is GAGVSQSPSNKVTEKGKDVELRCDPISGHTALYWYRQSLGQGLEFLIYFQGNSAPDKSGLPSDRFSAERTGGSVSTLTIQRTQQEDSAVYLCASRNIPGLEGNEQFFGPGTRLTVL.

As regards this clonotype: A clone one base away is much larger, so this may be a read error. The chain links TRBV5-1 to TRBJ1-1; tentatively, D is TRBD1 (5 bases). Deletions cut 4 bases from V and 8 bases from J, with 9 bases between. Per the germline V gene, CDR1 is SGHRS and CDR2 is YFSETQ. This CDR3 has 11 residues. The CDR3 is CASSQGHEAFF. DNA of the CDR3: TGCGCCAGCAGCCAAGGACACGAAGCTTTCTTT. Based on the CDR3 plus reference TRBV5-1 and TRBJ1-1, the full variable domain is KAGVTQTPRYLIKTRGQQVTLSCSPISGHRSVSWYQQTPGQGLQFLFEYFSETQRNKGNFPGRFSGRQFSNSRSEMNVSTLELGDSALYLCASSQGHEAFFGQGTRLTVV.

The chain carries TRBV6-1 and TRBJ2-1, with D tentatively TRBD1 (6 bases). Germline CDR1 MNHNS, CDR2 SASEGT. The CDR3 has 13 amino acids. V was cut by 6 bases and J by 8 bases, with 14 bases left in between. The chain's CDR3 is CASRKQGSDEQFF. In DNA, the CDR3 is TGTGCCAGCAGGAAACAGGGAAGCGATGAGCAGTTCTTC.

This clonotype came up many times. In nucleotides, the CDR3 is TGTGCCAGCACCCGGGACGTGAACACTGAAGCTTTCTTT. This codes for CASTRDVNTEAFF. J is TRBJ1-1 and V is TRBV12-3 or TRBV12-4; D might be TRBD1 (5 bases). V was shortened by 7 bases and J by 0 bases, with 9 bases between the two germline ends. The CDR3 is 13 residues long.

This clonotype was counted only a few times. One end of the junction varies from germline; a read error may be responsible. The rearrangement joins TRBV3-1 to TRBJ1-4, with TRBD1 as a possible D gene (5 bases). The germline V gene encodes CDR1 LGHDT and CDR2 YNNKEL (reference sequence). The CDR3 is 15 residues long. The CDR3 region is CASSQGTELRGREIF. CDR3 nucleotides: TGTGCCAGCAGCCAAGGAACGGAACTCCGGGGCCGAGAAATTTTT.

Ten or more counts support this clonotype. J is TRBJ2-6 and V is TRBV5-1, with TRBD1 as a possible D gene (6 bases). Trimming took off 5 bases at V and 0 bases at J, with 12 bases between the two ends. The CDR3 sequence is 16 residues long. Per the germline V gene, CDR1 is SGHRS and CDR2 is YFSETQ. CDR3 amino acids: CASSNRVNSGANVLTF. CDR3 coding DNA: TGCGCCAGCAGTAACAGGGTAAACTCTGGGGCCAACGTCCTGACTTTC.

Many counts were recorded for this clonotype. The chain combines TRBV4-1 with TRBJ1-3; maybe TRBD1 (5 bases). CDR1 MGHRA and CDR2 YSYEKL come from the germline V gene. The CDR3 has 15 amino acids. V lost 1 base and J 2 bases, leaving 9 bases between the germline ends. The CDR3 DNA reads as TGCGCCAGCAGCCAAGCCGGAGGGGCTGGAAACACCATATATTTT. This translates into CASSQAGGAGNTIYF.

The rearrangement links TRBV27 to TRBJ2-5; D ambiguous. Germline CDR1 and CDR2: MNHEY and SMNVEV (reference sequence). Trimming cost V 4 bases and J 4 bases, with 10 bases left between them. The CDR3 consists of 13 residues. CDR3 sequence reads: CASSSSRRETQYF. The CDR3 region has the DNA TGTGCCAGCAGTTCAAGTAGACGAGAGACCCAGTACTTC.

V usage is TRBV27 and J usage is TRBJ2-2; perhaps TRBD1 as D (5 bases). V gave up 7 bases and J gave up 5 bases, with 17 bases separating them. Germline values: CDR1 MNHEY, CDR2 SMNVEV (reference sequence). There are 15 residues in the CDR3. CDR3 nucleotide sequence: TGTGCCAGCAAGGCGTCAGGGTTTTCTACCGGGGAGCTGTTTTTT. It yields the protein CASKASGFSTGELFF.

A note on this clonotype: Relative to the germline gene, one junction end is altered; a read error may explain this. The gene calls are TRBV5-1 and TRBJ1-3, with D possibly being TRBD1 (6 bases). The length of the CDR3 is 16 residues. CDR1 is SGHRS, CDR2 YFSETQ, per germline. As DNA, the CDR3 is TGCACCAGCAGCGGAGTCACAGGGAAGGCAGGAAACACCATATATTTT. This encodes CTSSGVTGKAGNTIYF. The full variable domain, in which reference TRBV5-1 and TRBJ1-3 provide the parts outside the CDR3, is KAGVTQTPRYLIKTRGQQVTLSCSPISGHRSVSWYQQTPGQGLQFLFEYFSETQRNKGNFPGRFSGRQFSNSRSEMNVSTLELGDSALYLCTSSGVTGKAGNTIYFGEGSWLTVV.

The chain couples TRBV20-1 to TRBJ2-5; 7 nucleotides match TRBD1. Germline CDR1 and CDR2: DFQATT and SNEGSKA (reference sequence). The CDR3 contains 15 residues. V trimming: 0 bases; J trimming: 5 bases; junction bases outside the gene matches: 9. The CDR3 here is CSARDFGQATETQYF. The DNA of the CDR3 is TGCAGTGCTAGAGATTTCGGACAGGCAACGGAGACCCAGTACTTC.

This clonotype was observed many times. The J gene is TRBJ1-4, the V gene TRBV5-1; D is perhaps TRBD1 (5 bases). CDR1 and CDR2 (germline): SGHRS, YFSETQ. CDR3 length: 13 amino acids. V was clipped by 8 bases and J by 4 bases, with 12 bases between them. The CDR3 bases are TGCGCCAGTCGGGGGTCGAGTAATGAAAAACTGTTTTTT. As protein: CASRGSSNEKLFF. Supplemented by reference TRBV5-1 and TRBJ1-4, the full variable domain reads KAGVTQTPRYLIKTRGQQVTLSCSPISGHRSVSWYQQTPGQGLQFLFEYFSETQRNKGNFPGRFSGRQFSNSRSEMNVSTLELGDSALYLCASRGSSNEKLFFGSGTQLSVL.